The present TCR beta chain was sequenced within a study of chemoradiotherapy in HPV16-positive cancers (dated by TCRdb to 2022 to 2024). Regarding the study in general: Candidate HPV-specific T-cell clones and common TCR motifs were defined by functional T-cell assays performed on cells from two HPV16-positive patients. The candidate HPV-specific TCRs and motifs were then tracked in TCR repertoires from over 80 patients with HPV-related cancers. The study asked whether T-cell immunity to the HPV oncoproteins E6 and E7 changes during chemoradiotherapy and whether this immunity affects survival.

Findings and caveats that apply to the study as a whole: In HPV16-positive patients, expansion of HPV-responsive T cells during chemoradiotherapy was associated with improved recurrence-free survival. The functional definition of HPV-specific T cells came from only a couple of HPV16-positive patients, and the survival association was reported for HPV16-positive patients. Expansion of candidate HPV-specific clones and E7-related TCR motifs was observed in the tumor microenvironment during treatment, whereas no such expansion was observed for non-HPV-specific T cells.

This clone was recorded only once. The antigen it binds to is not known. Base qualities are not provided; no much larger clone lies one nucleotide away. The library was prepared using the immunoSEQ multiplex PCR assay. This immuneACCESS table, as held by TCRdb, lists in-frame sequences with V and J called but not all clones. Of the missing ones, under half trace to an unresolved V gene in checked studies; the others have no known cause. The sample has tens of thousands of clones on record, about 90% of them singletons. The biggest ten clones account for about 2.3% of the sample. Repertoires were sampled repeatedly over the course of chemoradiotherapy, so clonal expansion could be followed in the tumor microenvironment. From the germline V gene, CDR1 is MDHEN and CDR2 is SYDVKM. The CDR3 covers 14 residues, taking in both the cysteine and the phenylalanine. CDR3 DNA is the only sequence kept; it has 42 bases, read in frame from the first base. Germline trimming amounts to 4 bases on V and 5 bases on J, with 6 as the count of junction bases outside the gene matches.

The specimen was blood, collected from a patient who underwent chemoradiotherapy. Recombination connected TRBV28 to TRBJ2-7, and 9 junction bases match TRBD1. This sequence originates from a human donor with HPV-associated anogenital cancer. The DNA sequence is given as TGTGCCAGCAGTTACTACAGGGGGCATGACGAGCAGTACTTC. Translated, this gives CASSYYRGHDEQYF. Beyond the CDR3, the reference TRBV28 and TRBJ2-7 genes provide the residues; the full variable domain reads: DVKVTQSSRYLVKRTGEKVFLECVQDMDHENMFWYRQDPGLGLRLIYFSYDVKMKEKGDIPEGYSVSREKKERFSLILESASTNQTSMYLCASSYYRGHDEQYFGPGTRLTVT.